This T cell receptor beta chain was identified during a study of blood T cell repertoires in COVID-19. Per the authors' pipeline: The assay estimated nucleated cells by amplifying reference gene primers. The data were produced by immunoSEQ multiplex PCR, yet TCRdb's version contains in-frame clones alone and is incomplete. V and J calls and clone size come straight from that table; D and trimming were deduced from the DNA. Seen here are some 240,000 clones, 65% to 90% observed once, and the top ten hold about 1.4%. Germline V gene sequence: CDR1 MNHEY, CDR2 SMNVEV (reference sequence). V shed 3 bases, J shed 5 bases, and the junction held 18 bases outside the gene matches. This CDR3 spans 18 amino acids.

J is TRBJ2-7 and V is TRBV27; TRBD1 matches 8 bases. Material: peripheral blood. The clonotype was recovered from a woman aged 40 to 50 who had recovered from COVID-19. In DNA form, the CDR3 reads TGTGCCAGCAGTTTTTCGCGGGGAAGACAGGGGTTAAGGAACGAGCAGTACTTC. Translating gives CASSFSRGRQGLRNEQYF.